A single sample is the source of the 18 T cell receptor beta chains below, sequenced in a study of shared clonotypes between healthy human individuals. As defined, naive CD8 cells were CD45RO-negative and positively selected for CCR7, with terminally differentiated effector memory CD45RA+ cells excluded. Data came from immunoSEQ multiplex PCR; TCRdb stores just in-frame clones and leaves some out. Counted here are roughly 2 million clones, about 95% occurring once; the ten biggest clones make up 0.9% to 1.4%. Sequencing was performed on naive CD8+ T cells sorted from blood. The receptors derive from a man aged 18 to 30 in good health.

The V call is TRBV4-1, the J call TRBJ2-7, with TRBD2 as a possible D gene (6 bases). V shed 3 bases and J shed 3 bases, with 18 bases lying between them. The CDR3 is 16 amino acids. Germline assignment: CDR1 MGHRA and CDR2 YSYEKL. The DNA for the CDR3 is TGCGCCAGCAGCCAGACTACCGGGACGGACTACTACGAGCAGTACTTC. Its translation is CASSQTTGTDYYEQYF.

This chain uses TRBV6-6 with TRBJ1-1; weak D call: TRBD1 (6 bases). In germline, CDR1 is MNHNY, CDR2 SVGAGI (reference sequence). The CDR3 runs to 13 residues. Trimming took 5 bases from V and 6 from J, leaving 13 bases between them. The DNA of the CDR3 is TGTGCCAGCAGTCCTCAATCAGGGGCTGAAGCTTTCTTT. The encoded protein is CASSPQSGAEAFF.

In its sample, this clone was seen once. This chain joins TRBV2 and TRBJ2-3; no firm D call. V was clipped by 4 bases and J by 2 bases, with 13 bases between them. Germline CDR1 SNHLY, CDR2 FYNNEI. This CDR3 spans 15 amino acids. The CDR3 is CASSGGVQYTDTQYF. CDR3 DNA: TGTGCCAGCAGTGGTGGGGTACAGTACACAGATACGCAGTATTTT.

CDR3 nucleotides: TGTGCCAGCAGCTTGACACCGGGACTAGCGTTAGAGACCCAGTACTTC. This gives the protein CASSLTPGLALETQYF. The chain couples TRBV11-2 to TRBJ2-5; 10 bases map to TRBD2. Trimming removed 3 bases from V and 4 bases from J; junction bases left unmatched: 8. The CDR3 sequence is 16 residues long. Germline V gene lookup returns CDR1 SGHAT and CDR2 FQNNGV. Full variable domain (outside the CDR3, taken from reference TRBV11-2 and TRBJ2-5): EAGVAQSPRYKIIEKRQSVAFWCNPISGHATLYWYQQILGQGPKLLIQFQNNGVVDDSQLPKDRFSAERLKGVDSTLKIQPAKLEDSAVYLCASSLTPGLALETQYFGPGTRLLVL.

The chain has TRBV2 and TRBJ2-1; D may match TRBD1 or TRBD2 (6 bases each). The germline V and J ends were trimmed by 8 bases and 0 bases, with 11 bases remaining between them. The germline CDR1 and CDR2 sequences are SNHLY and FYNNEI. The CDR3 spans 14 residues. The CDR3 here is CASQGGSSYNEQFF. CDR3 nucleotide sequence: TGTGCCAGCCAAGGGGGGAGCTCCTACAATGAGCAGTTCTTC.

In this sample, this clone turned up once. The chain joins TRBV6-6 to TRBJ2-7; TRBD1 or TRBD2 may be the D gene (5 bases each). The CDR3 totals 14 residues. Germline V gene sequence: CDR1 MNHNY, CDR2 SVGAGI (reference sequence). V was clipped by 8 bases and J by 6 bases, with 20 bases between them. The CDR3 spells CASGAPHQEAEQYF. The CDR3 coding sequence is TGTGCCAGCGGGGCCCCACATCAGGAGGCCGAGCAGTACTTC.

The chain employs TRBV27 and TRBJ1-6; D is uncertain. Germline-derived CDR1 and CDR2 are MNHEY and SMNVEV (reference sequence). The CDR3 sequence is 13 residues long. As DNA, the CDR3 is TGTGCAAGTCTCGACCGAGGAGGTTCACCCCTCCACTTT. Translating gives CASLDRGGSPLHF.

With regard to this clone: Other DNA sequences in this sample translate to the same CDR3. This rearrangement joins TRBV5-1 to TRBJ2-7; TRBD1 matches at 7 bases. The germline gives CDR1 SGHRS, CDR2 YFSETQ. The trim removed 3 bases at V and 1 base at J, leaving 4 bases unmatched. This CDR3 comprises 14 residues. The CDR3 bases are TGCGCCAGCAGCTACTCGACAGGGTCCTACGAGCAGTACTTC. Encoded protein: CASSYSTGSYEQYF.

The chain recombines TRBV4-2 with TRBJ1-1, with 9 bases fitting TRBD1. Per germline, CDR1 LGHNA and CDR2 YNFKEQ. J gave up 5 bases and V 4 bases, and 14 bases lay outside the gene matches. This CDR3 has 17 residues. The CDR3 sequence: CASSLLQGALRDTEAFF. CDR3 coding DNA: TGTGCCAGCAGCCTCTTACAGGGGGCACTTAGGGATACTGAAGCTTTCTTT.

The chain uses TRBV9 and TRBJ2-3, with 9 bases aligning to TRBD2. The CDR3 totals 16 residues. Germline lookup yields CDR1 SGDLS and CDR2 YYNGEE. With 5 bases clipped from V and 0 bases from J, the junction kept 7 bases outside the gene matches. DNA of the CDR3: TGTGCCAGCAGTTCTAGCGGGGCGTCTAGCACAGATACGCAGTATTTT. It is translated as CASSSSGASSTDTQYF.

CDR3 sequence (DNA): TGCGCCAGCAGCCTTAGTTTAGCGGGAGGAGAGACCCAGTACTTC. It yields the protein CASSLSLAGGETQYF. V is TRBV4-3 and J is TRBJ2-5; 10 nucleotides match TRBD2. Germline assignment: CDR1 LGHNA and CDR2 YSLEER. The V gene end was trimmed by 4 bases and the J gene end by 4 bases; junction bases not matched to a gene: 6. This CDR3 contains 15 residues.

The CDR3 is CASSWLGTSWGTTDTQYF. The CDR3 region has the DNA TGCGCCAGCAGCTGGTTAGGGACCTCATGGGGTACGACGGATACGCAGTATTTT. This chain uses TRBV5-1 with TRBJ2-3; D possibly matches TRBD1 or TRBD2 (5 bases each). The CDR3 runs 18 residues. Trimming shortened V by 3 bases and J by 6 bases, and 26 bases separated the two germline ends. From germline, CDR1 is SGHRS and CDR2 YFSETQ.

This clone was observed a single time. This chain links TRBV30 with TRBJ2-7, with 7 bases aligning to TRBD1. Germline V gene data show CDR1 as GTSNPN and CDR2 as SVGIG (reference sequence). The CDR3 has 14 amino acids. The ends lost 4 bases at V and 1 base at J; junction bases unmatched: 7. The CDR3 coding sequence is TGTGCCTGGACCCCGACAGGGTTTTCCTACGAGCAGTACTTC. It translates to CAWTPTGFSYEQYF.

The J gene is TRBJ2-3, the V gene TRBV19, with 11 bases that match TRBD1. Germline V gene data show CDR1 as LNHDA and CDR2 as SQIVND (reference sequence). The CDR3 contains 15 residues. The ends lost 6 bases at V and 4 bases at J; junction bases unmatched: 6. DNA for the CDR3: TGTGCCAGTAGCCTGGGACAGGGGGAGGCAGATACGCAGTATTTT. This codes for CASSLGQGEADTQYF.

The chain has TRBV10-1 and TRBJ2-1; D perhaps matches TRBD1 (5 bases). Germline-derived CDR1 and CDR2 are WNHNN and SYGVQD (reference sequence). Between the trimmed V and J ends, which lost 3 bases and 8 bases, there was a span of 17 bases. This CDR3 spans 15 amino acids. The CDR3 region has the DNA TGCGCCAGCAGTGACCCCGGTCTACAGGACGATGAGCAGTTCTTC. Translated: CASSDPGLQDDEQFF.

V is TRBV7-2 and J is TRBJ2-3; TRBD2 matches at 11 bases. The CDR3 sequence is 19 residues long. After removal of 8 bases from V and 2 bases from J, the junction contained 18 bases not matched to a gene. Per germline, CDR1 SGHTA and CDR2 FQGNSA. CDR3 region: CASPRGMPSGGIPTDTQYF. As DNA, the CDR3 is TGTGCCAGCCCTAGGGGGATGCCTAGCGGGGGGATCCCCACAGATACGCAGTATTTT.

The V call is TRBV5-4, the J call TRBJ1-2; no clear D gene. This CDR3 has 14 amino acids. CDR1 is SGHNT, CDR2 YYREEE, per germline (reference sequence). Trimming left V 4 bases short and J 0 bases short, with 10 bases between. CDR3 in DNA: TGTGCCAGCAGCCCGGGAGAAGCTAACTATGGCTACACCTTC. The encoded protein is CASSPGEANYGYTF.

Remarks on this clone: The same CDR3 arises from other DNA sequences in this sample as well. The chain uses TRBV27 and TRBJ2-1, with D possibly being TRBD1 (6 bases). The CDR3 covers 15 residues. CDR1 MNHEY and CDR2 SMNVEV come from the germline V gene (reference sequence). The germline V and J ends were trimmed by 2 bases and 0 bases, with 8 bases remaining between them. CDR3: CASSLNRDSYNEQFF. The DNA of the CDR3 is TGTGCCAGCAGTTTAAACAGGGACTCCTACAATGAGCAGTTCTTC.